The TCR beta chain described here comes from a study of read filtering for tumor transcriptome and immune sequencing. Germline V gene data show CDR1 as SQVTM and CDR2 as ANQGSEA. V lost 4 bases and J lost 5, with 6 bases in between. The length of the CDR3 is 11 residues. This clonotype came up many times. Molecular barcoded adaptors covering alpha/delta and beta/gamma chains were used on around 370 ng RNA. Via MiXCR, TCRdb re-called the reads, giving one row per CDR3 protein. The data hold around 130,000 distinct CDR3 sequences, with 10% to 15% observed a single time. Sequencing input: a population of CD138-negative cells sorted from bone marrow. This clonotype originated in a donor aged 40 or older with multiple myeloma. The chain has TRBV29-1 and TRBJ2-1; D is undetermined. The CDR3 spells CSVANNNEQFF. Written as DNA, the CDR3 is TGCAGCGTTGCCAATAACAATGAGCAGTTCTTC.